This is a list of T cell receptor beta chains from one sample in a study of blood T cell repertoires in COVID-19. Data came from immunoSEQ multiplex PCR; TCRdb stores just in-frame clones and leaves some out. The sample records a few hundred thousand clones, roughly 88% being singletons. Sequencing input: PBMCs or T cells enriched from blood (not recorded which). These receptor sequences come from a woman in her forties or fifties who had recovered from COVID-19. Each CDR3 is given with its conserved first and last residue. The order of the fields is clone size, V gene, D gene, J gene, CDR3 protein, CDR3 DNA. D genes are given only for firm matches. Expanded clones get a size class; other rows say once, few or many, or leave the size out.

NA,TRBV5-6,TRBD1,TRBJ2-3,CASSVNPGQGTDTQYF,TGTGCCAGCAGCGTAAACCCGGGACAGGGCACAGATACGCAGTATTTT
NA,TRBV12-3/TRBV12-4,NA,TRBJ2-1,CASSFRNEQFF,TGTGCCAGCAGCTTTCGGAATGAGCAGTTCTTC
NA,TRBV4-1,NA,TRBJ1-1,CASSQVGVTEAFF,TGCGCCAGCAGCCAAGTTGGAGTCACTGAAGCTTTCTTT
NA,TRBV7-6,TRBD2,TRBJ2-5,CASSTGLAGEETQYF,TGTGCCAGCAGCACGGGACTAGCGGGAGAAGAGACCCAGTACTTC
NA,TRBV6-5,NA,TRBJ2-1,CASSYISSYNEQFF,TGTGCCAGCAGTTACATTAGCTCCTACAATGAGCAGTTCTTC
NA,TRBV3-1/TRBV3-2,NA,TRBJ1-6,CASSQAGSPLHF,TGTGCCAGCAGCCAAGCCGGGTCACCCCTCCACTTT
NA,TRBV10-3,TRBD1,TRBJ2-7,CAISEWDSIYEQYF,TGTGCCATCAGTGAGTGGGACAGTATATACGAGCAGTACTTC
once,TRBV28,NA,TRBJ2-7,CASSPSGEQYF,TGTGCCAGCAGTCCGAGCGGCGAGCAGTACTTC
NA,TRBV7-2,TRBD1,TRBJ2-5,CASSSRQGALGTQYF,TGTGCCAGCAGCAGCAGACAGGGGGCTCTCGGGACCCAGTACTTC
NA,TRBV29-1,TRBD1,TRBJ2-7,CSVRETGTYEQYF,TGCAGCGTTCGAGAGACAGGGACCTACGAGCAGTACTTC
once,TRBV7-6,TRBD2,TRBJ2-7,CASSLRTSSPSSEQYF,TGTGCCAGCAGCTTGAGGACTAGCAGTCCGTCTTCCGAGCAGTACTTC
NA,TRBV24-1,TRBD1,TRBJ2-3,CATSETPGQGKDTQYF,TGTGCCACCAGTGAAACCCCGGGACAGGGCAAGGATACGCAGTATTTT
NA,TRBV5-1,TRBD1,TRBJ1-1,CASSIGQGARNTEAFF,TGCGCCAGCAGCATAGGACAGGGGGCGCGGAACACTGAAGCTTTCTTT
NA,TRBV6-2/TRBV6-3,TRBD2,TRBJ2-1,CASSTGTSGSVWRSYNEQFF,TGTGCCAGCAGTACGGGTACTAGCGGGAGCGTTTGGAGGTCCTACAATGAGCAGTTCTTC
NA,TRBV19,NA,TRBJ1-1,CASSIAARVGVNTEAFF,TGTGCCAGTAGCATCGCGGCGCGGGTTGGGGTGAACACTGAAGCTTTCTTT
NA,TRBV6-4,TRBD1,TRBJ1-2,CASSETGGAAPANF,TGTGCCAGCAGTGAGACAGGGGGCGCGGCGCCAGCAAACTTC
NA,TRBV5-4,TRBD1,TRBJ2-2,CASSPPQGHGTGELFF,TGTGCCAGCAGCCCCCCACAGGGGCACGGCACCGGGGAGCTGTTTTTT
NA,TRBV20-1,NA,TRBJ1-1,CTLIRSTEAFF,TGCACCTTGATCAGAAGCACTGAAGCTTTCTTT
NA,TRBV10-2,TRBD1,TRBJ1-6,CASKMGQGASYNSPLHF,TGCGCCAGCAAGATGGGACAGGGGGCCTCCTATAATTCACCCCTCCACTTT
NA,TRBV7-2,TRBD2,TRBJ2-7,CASSYNLVGGYEQYF,TGTGCCAGCAGCTATAATTTGGTGGGGGGGTACGAGCAGTACTTC
NA,TRBV6-6,TRBD1,TRBJ2-6,CASSPGGQGRGANVLTF,TGTGCCAGCAGTCCGGGTGGACAGGGCAGGGGGGCCAACGTCCTGACTTTC
NA,TRBV10-2,NA,TRBJ1-4,CASSESLGAGNEKLFF,TGCGCCAGCAGTGAGTCATTAGGGGCAGGCAATGAAAAACTGTTTTTT
NA,TRBV29-1,NA,TRBJ1-1,CSVAGGRNTEAFF,TGCAGCGTTGCGGGGGGAAGGAACACTGAAGCTTTCTTT
NA,TRBV19,TRBD1,TRBJ1-1,CASNFRTTGTEAFF,TGTGCCAGTAACTTTCGTACGACAGGGACTGAAGCTTTCTTT
NA,TRBV11-2,TRBD1,TRBJ2-1,CASSLVDRGPDEQFF,TGTGCCAGCAGCTTAGTGGACAGGGGGCCCGATGAGCAGTTCTTC
NA,TRBV28,NA,TRBJ2-7,CASIQTPVSSYEQYF,TGTGCCAGCATCCAAACCCCAGTAAGCTCCTACGAGCAGTACTTC
NA,TRBV9,TRBD2,TRBJ2-1,CARSGSLNEQFF,TGTGCCAGGAGCGGGAGTCTGAATGAGCAGTTCTTC
NA,TRBV6-5,NA,TRBJ1-2,CASTSDNYGYTF,TGTGCCAGCACCAGTGATAACTATGGCTACACCTTC
few,TRBV5-1,TRBD2,TRBJ2-3,CASSLSSGRSSRTQYF,TGCGCCAGCAGCTTGTCTAGCGGGAGGAGCTCGCGGACGCAGTATTTT